This T cell receptor beta chain was identified in a study of OX40 agonist ivuxolimab in advanced cancers. Produced via immunoSEQ multiplex PCR; TCRdb's table is partial and in-frame only. The sample includes about 41,000 clones, around four fifths of them seen just once. CDR3 length: 17 amino acids. CDR1 SGHDN and CDR2 FVKESK come from the germline V gene. The germline V and J ends were trimmed by 1 base and 4 bases, with 17 bases remaining between them. The clonotype originates from an adult with an advanced solid tumor such as melanoma, head and neck, liver or kidney cancer. The chain uses TRBV14 and TRBJ1-5; D may be TRBD1 (6 bases). The sample consisted of CD4+ or CD8+ T cells sorted from blood, taken in a trial of the OX40 agonist ivuxolimab. The CDR3 sequence: CASSQVRGGIGNQPQHF. The CDR3 bases are TGTGCCAGCAGCCAAGTTAGGGGGGGAATCGGTAATCAGCCCCAGCATTTT.